This T cell receptor (beta chain) appears in the sequencing data of a study of monozygotic twins with inflammatory bowel disease. Whole-study findings and limits: No discrimination was achieved between different T cell subtypes. Twins with IBD had fewer clonotypes in common with others than healthy twins, particularly during disease activity.

Of note for this clonotype: Its antigen is still unknown.

It was 3500 ng of total RNA that each TCR library used. TCRdb re-called the 5' RACE reads and gives one entry per CDR3 protein, without DNA. The sample spans some 89,000 distinct CDR3 sequences; the ten largest clones claim about 8%. Per the germline V gene, CDR1 is ENHRY and CDR2 is SYGVKD. The CDR3 totals 14 residues. Sequenced material: blood. The sequence was collected from a human donor with ulcerative colitis or Crohn's disease, or a healthy co-twin of an affected twin (not recorded which). The rearrangement links TRBV10-3 to TRBJ2-5; TCRdb gives TRBD1 as the D gene, but with no DNA this cannot be confirmed. CDR3 in amino acids: CAISGGLTRETQYF.